The text below deals with one T cell receptor beta chain. Its specific antigen is unknown. There are no base qualities to consult, and no much larger clone falls within one base. Library preparation used the immunoSEQ multiplex PCR assay. The deep sequencing platform assayed 80,000 to 100,000 TCR templates per sample. Genomic DNA extracted from sorted T cells was the material used for TCRbeta CDR3 sequencing. The paper's data handling went like this. The R programming language was used for clonal analysis of TCRbeta CDR3 data. Alloreactive CD4+ and CD8+ clones were identified by comparing unstimulated samples to CFSE-low samples taken after the reaction. Regulatory or non-regulatory origin of alloreactive CD4+ clones was assigned by matching sequences to the sorted unstimulated Treg and non-Treg repertoires. The immuneACCESS repertoire file appears here via TCRdb, limited to in-frame rearrangements. These files lack a portion of the clones; in checked studies, under half of the deficit traces to unresolved V genes, and the cause of the others is not known. V and J calls and clone size are as listed in that table; D and trimming were resolved from the DNA. The sample table lists approximately 70,000 clones, about 90% of them with a count of one. Clones ranked in the top ten supply around 30% of the sample.

CDR1 and CDR2 are drawn from the germline V gene: SGHTS, YDEGEE. Taken from cysteine to phenylalanine, the CDR3 has 17 residues. Only the CDR3 DNA is retained, 51 bases long and in frame from the first base. The V end loses 2 bases and the J end loses 0 bases, and a stretch of 18 bases separates them. The data belong to a study of siplizumab effects on memory and regulatory T cells (dated by TCRdb to between 2018 and 2021). Regarding the study in general: The effect of the anti-CD2 antibody siplizumab on alloreactive T-cell subsets was examined in allogeneic mixed lymphocyte reactions constructed from human PBMCs.

The full study reports these points: For roughly 80-95% of proliferating CD4+ or CD8+ clones, no naive or memory phenotype could be assigned. Unstimulated naive T cells appeared to be more diverse than memory T cells, and naive cells seemed to make a substantial contribution to the alloresponse. Of the alloreactive CD4+ clones that could be mapped, the Treg-derived share averaged approximately 69% with siplizumab compared with 25% to 30% in control reactions. The cumulative frequency of alloreactive sequences that could be traced back to unstimulated CD4+ memory T cells was significantly reduced by siplizumab. Sequences below about 10^-5 frequency were poorly captured, so only a minor fraction of alloreactive clones could be mapped to unstimulated subsets. Whether proliferating Tregs from siplizumab cultures were suppressive was not functionally confirmed.

Sorted unstimulated T cells and proliferating T cells recovered from mixed lymphocyte reactions were subjected to TCRbeta CDR3 sequencing. Fresh whole blood from ten HLA-typed healthy donors was used as the source from which PBMCs were isolated. The rearrangement joined TRBV5-8 to TRBJ2-7, and possibly TRBD2, on 6 matching bases. Sequences were obtained from CD8+ T cells sorted from blood. The clonotype was recovered from a human donor in good health. The DNA sequence is given as TGTGCCAGCAGCTTCGCTATGGGACTGTCGAACTCCTACGAGCAGTACTTC. This is translated as CASSFAMGLSNSYEQYF.